The next 10 T cell receptor beta chains were all read from a single sample in a study of shared clonotypes between healthy human individuals. Using immunoSEQ multiplex PCR, the repertoire was profiled, and TCRdb retains in-frame clones only, with some absent. This repertoire shows around 2,100,000 clones, just under 95% found once; its top ten account for 1.2%. It was CD45RO-negative cells, positively selected for CCR7, that made up naive CD8 cells, with terminally differentiated effector memory CD45RA+ cells excluded. Sequencing used naive CD8+ T cells sorted from blood. All receptors derive from a man between 18 and 35 years old in good health.

The J gene is TRBJ2-7, the V gene TRBV7-9, with 9 bases that match TRBD1. The CDR3 consists of 14 residues. Germline CDR1 SEHNR, CDR2 FQNEAQ (reference sequence). V dropped 6 bases and J dropped 3; count of bases not matched to a gene: 6. The CDR3, as DNA: TGTGCCAGCAGTTACATGGGACAGGGCTACGAGCAGTACTTC. Residues: CASSYMGQGYEQYF.

The CDR3 is CASSLFVMGDNEQFF. CDR3 sequence (DNA): TGTGCCAGCAGTTTATTTGTTATGGGCGACAATGAGCAGTTCTTC. The chain uses TRBV27 and TRBJ2-1; D remains unclear. Trimming removed 1 base at V and 5 bases at J, with 12 bases between. CDR1 is MNHEY and CDR2 is SMNVEV in the germline V gene (reference sequence). This CDR3 has 15 residues.

The chain combines TRBV5-1 with TRBJ1-1; no clear D gene. CDR1 and CDR2 from the germline V gene are SGHRS and YFSETQ. Trimming pared 1 base from V and 0 bases from J, leaving 7 bases between. This CDR3 spans 14 amino acids. The CDR3 loop is CASSLNSMNTEAFF. CDR3 sequence (DNA): TGCGCCAGCAGCTTGAACAGTATGAACACTGAAGCTTTCTTT. The variable domain in full, with the rest retrieved from reference TRBV5-1 and TRBJ1-1, is KAGVTQTPRYLIKTRGQQVTLSCSPISGHRSVSWYQQTPGQGLQFLFEYFSETQRNKGNFPGRFSGRQFSNSRSEMNVSTLELGDSALYLCASSLNSMNTEAFFGQGTRLTVV.

As to this clone: This may arise from a read error, as a much more abundant clone is one base away. Other DNA variants within this sample encode the same CDR3. This chain connects TRBV5-6 to TRBJ2-7, with D maybe TRBD1 (5 bases). Germline CDR1 reads SGHDT; CDR2 reads YYEEEE. The CDR3 is 12 amino acids. Deletions cut 2 bases from V and 3 bases from J, with 6 bases between. The DNA of the CDR3 is TGTGCCAGCAGCTTAGGGGACTACGAGCAGTACTTC. Residues: CASSLGDYEQYF.

This chain joins TRBV5-5 and TRBJ1-6; perhaps TRBD1 as D (5 bases). Germline V gene data show CDR1 as SGHKS and CDR2 as YYEKEE (reference sequence). This CDR3 has 16 residues. Trimming pared 0 bases from V and 4 bases from J, leaving 11 bases between. CDR3 residues: CASSLGTWAYNSPLHF. As DNA, the CDR3 is TGTGCCAGCAGCTTGGGGACATGGGCATATAATTCACCCCTCCACTTT. The full variable domain, with the rest looked up from reference TRBV5-5 and TRBJ1-6, is DAGVTQSPTHLIKTRGQQVTLRCSPISGHKSVSWYQQVLGQGPQFIFQYYEKEERGRGNFPDRFSARQFPNYSSELNVNALLLGDSALYLCASSLGTWAYNSPLHFGNGTRLTVT.

The chain carries TRBV6-5 and TRBJ2-7, with 8 positions matching TRBD1. V was clipped by 8 bases and J by 2 bases; unmatched bases: 8. The CDR3 spans 14 residues. The germline V gene encodes CDR1 MNHEY and CDR2 SVGAGI. The CDR3 reads CASALTGEAYEQYF. The CDR3 DNA reads as TGTGCCAGCGCCTTGACAGGGGAGGCCTACGAGCAGTACTTC.

The V and J genes are TRBV27 and TRBJ1-2; 9 positions match TRBD1. J was trimmed by 6 bases and V by 5 bases; bases with no gene match: 13. Germline V CDR1 and CDR2: MNHEY, SMNVEV (reference sequence). The CDR3 runs 16 residues. CDR3 bases: TGTGCCAGCAGTCAAATTCTAGGACAGGGGATTGATGGCTACACCTTC. Translated, it gives CASSQILGQGIDGYTF.

The chain is built from TRBV2 and TRBJ2-2, with 8 bases that match TRBD2. Per germline, CDR1 SNHLY and CDR2 FYNNEI. V trimming: 5 bases; J trimming: 1 base; junction bases outside the gene matches: 6. The CDR3 sequence is 16 residues long. CDR3: CASSIREGENTGELFF. The CDR3 nucleotides are TGTGCCAGCAGTATCCGGGAGGGTGAGAACACCGGGGAGCTGTTTTTT.

With respect to this clone: The same CDR3 can be traced to other DNA sequences in this sample. The rearrangement joins TRBV11-2 to TRBJ2-7, with 8 bases fitting TRBD2. The ends lost 5 bases at V and 0 bases at J; junction bases unmatched: 0. This CDR3 is 13 amino acids long. Germline V CDR1 and CDR2: SGHAT, FQNNGV. The CDR3 nucleotides are TGTGCCAGCAGCCGGGGGGGCTCCTACGAGCAGTACTTC. The encoded protein is CASSRGGSYEQYF.

This rearrangement joins TRBV20-1 to TRBJ1-1; D call uncertain. V dropped 6 bases and J dropped 5 bases, with 10 bases sitting between them. The CDR3 extends over 11 amino acids. CDR1 DFQATT and CDR2 SNEGSKA come from the germline V gene (reference sequence). CDR3 in DNA: TGCAGTGCCAAGATGATTACTGAAGCTTTCTTT. This codes for CSAKMITEAFF.